These T cell receptor beta chains were read from a single sample in a study of blood T cell repertoires in COVID-19. Using immunoSEQ multiplex PCR, the repertoire was profiled, and TCRdb retains in-frame clones only, with some absent. The sample consists of about 60,000 clones, 91% of them appearing once. The specimen sequenced was peripheral blood. These receptors came from a man aged 60 to 75 with acute or convalescent COVID-19. Each CDR3 is given with its conserved first and last residue. The order of the fields is V gene, clone size, CDR3 protein. Clone size is shown for a subset of rows, as once, few, many or a class of expanded clone.

TRBV4-2	.	CASSQRQGFSYEQYF
TRBV11-2	.	CASSRSRYEAFF
TRBV2	.	CASSETANYGYTF
TRBV5-4	.	CASSPAHGRGANTIYF
TRBV7-9	.	CASSSSNGLANEQFF
TRBV9	once	CASSSSGVSYNEQFF
TRBV10-3	.	CAISLAENEQFF
TRBV6-2/TRBV6-3	.	CASSQGLAGGPGEQYF
TRBV7-9	once	CASSSPRTPGEQYF
TRBV12-5	.	CASGSLARLSGYTF
TRBV28	.	CASSLGWTGDEAFF
TRBV6-5	.	CATARGHMTTEAFF
TRBV27	.	CASSSTGGGETQYF
TRBV6-4	.	CASSRAREETQYF
TRBV28	.	CASSLVVGDKQFF
TRBV5-5	once	CASSTPGAEEKLFF
TRBV5-1	.	CASSPRGRGETQYF
TRBV28	.	CASSRRGQLDSTEAFF
TRBV9	.	CASSGQGAGAFF
TRBV7-9	.	CASSRGWDRVRNTEAFF
TRBV15	.	CATSRDRGTGPYEQYF
TRBV11-3	once	CASSLRGRTIQYF
TRBV19	.	CASSGTSGKETQYF
TRBV11-3	.	CASSLAGSNEQFF
TRBV4-1	once	CASSQADRSMGNTIYF
TRBV27	.	CASRGGRQDTQYF
TRBV9	.	CASSVGITSGSTDTQYF
TRBV3-1/TRBV3-2	.	CASSYDLGSNQPQHF
TRBV5-5	.	CASSLLFRARQRNTGELFF
TRBV5-1	once	CASSLDRGGIYGYTF
TRBV5-6	.	CASIVGTSGRVEQFF
TRBV14	.	CASSRGDYEQYF
TRBV20-1	.	CSSQPGNEQFF
TRBV12-2	.	CASRLGWAAPSYGYTF
TRBV15	.	CATSRAGGTEAFF
TRBV28	.	CASSLPGQGRSYGYTF
TRBV5-8	.	CASSLGEATNEKLFF
TRBV5-4	.	CASSSPGIRTVAFREQFF
TRBV11-3	.	CASSPRTGRTEAFF
TRBV27	.	CASIKLRGATEAFF
TRBV15	.	CATSRGVAGEVGWEQFF
TRBV7-2	once	CASSKGGPNNYGYTF
TRBV28	.	CATRQDNEKLFF
TRBV5-1	.	CASSSISTNEKLFF
TRBV4-1	few	CASSPGARGMNEQFF
TRBV19	.	CASSIDATGGAGNEQFF
TRBV19	once	CASSLPLLGGGDYGYTF
TRBV7-9	.	CASSQDRGNYGYTF
TRBV28	.	CASGRQTEAFF
TRBV7-7	.	CASSSDRFQETQYF
TRBV6-6	.	CASSYLGDRAYGYTF
TRBV27	.	CASSLTGSRSYEQYF
TRBV9	.	CASSKPTLAGASTDTQYF
TRBV7-3	once	CASSSGVGTSFEQYF
TRBV5-4	once	CASSLREGLGEQYF